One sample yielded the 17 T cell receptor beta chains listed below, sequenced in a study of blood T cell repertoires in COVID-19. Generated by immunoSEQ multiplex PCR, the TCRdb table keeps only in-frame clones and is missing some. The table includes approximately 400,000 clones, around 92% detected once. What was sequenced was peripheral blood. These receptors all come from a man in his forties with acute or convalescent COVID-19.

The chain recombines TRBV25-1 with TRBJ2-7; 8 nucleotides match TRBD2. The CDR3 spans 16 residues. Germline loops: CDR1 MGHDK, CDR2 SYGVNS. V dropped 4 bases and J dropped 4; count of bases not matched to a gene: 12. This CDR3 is CASSASSTKRGYEQYF. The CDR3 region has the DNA TGTGCCAGCAGTGCATCCTCGACTAAGCGGGGGTACGAGCAGTACTTC.

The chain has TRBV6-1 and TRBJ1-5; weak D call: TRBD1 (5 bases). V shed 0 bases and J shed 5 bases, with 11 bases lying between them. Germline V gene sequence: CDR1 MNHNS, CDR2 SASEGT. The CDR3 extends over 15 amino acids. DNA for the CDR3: TGTGCCAGCAGTGAAGCGCGGCAGGGCCATCAGCCCCAGCATTTT. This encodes CASSEARQGHQPQHF.

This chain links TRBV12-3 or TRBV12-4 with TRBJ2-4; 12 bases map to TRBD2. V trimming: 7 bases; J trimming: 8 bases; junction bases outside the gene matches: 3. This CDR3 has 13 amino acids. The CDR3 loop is CASNLAGGDIQYF. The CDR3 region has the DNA TGTGCCAGCAACCTAGCGGGGGGGGACATTCAGTACTTC.

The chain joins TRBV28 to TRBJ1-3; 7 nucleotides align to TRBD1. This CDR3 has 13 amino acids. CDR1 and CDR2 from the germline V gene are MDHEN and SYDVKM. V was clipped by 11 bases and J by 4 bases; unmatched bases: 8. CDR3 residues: CAGLDRAGNTIYF. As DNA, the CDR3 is TGTGCCGGTCTCGACAGGGCGGGAAACACCATATATTTT.

The CDR3 region is CASSYSSQETQYF. CDR3 coding DNA: TGTGCCAGCAGTTACTCTAGCCAAGAGACCCAGTACTTC. V gene TRBV6-6 combines with J gene TRBJ2-5; D call uncertain. Germline assignment: CDR1 MNHNY and CDR2 SVGAGI (reference sequence). The length of the CDR3 is 13 residues. Deletions cut 0 bases from V and 1 base from J, with 3 bases between.

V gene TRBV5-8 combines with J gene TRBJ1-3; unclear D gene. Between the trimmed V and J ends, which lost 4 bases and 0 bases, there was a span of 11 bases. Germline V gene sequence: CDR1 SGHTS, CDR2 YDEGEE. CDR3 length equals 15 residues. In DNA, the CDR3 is TGTGCCAGCAGCGGAGCCCTATACTCTGGAAACACCATATATTTT. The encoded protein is CASSGALYSGNTIYF.

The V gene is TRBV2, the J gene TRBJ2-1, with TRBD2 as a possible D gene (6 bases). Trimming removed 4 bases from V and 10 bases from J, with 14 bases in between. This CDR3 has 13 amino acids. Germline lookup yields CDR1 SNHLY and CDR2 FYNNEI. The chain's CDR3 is CASSVGGTHEQFF. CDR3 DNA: TGTGCCAGCAGTGTCGGAGGGACCCACGAGCAGTTCTTC. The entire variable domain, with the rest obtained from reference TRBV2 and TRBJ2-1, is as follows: EPEVTQTPSHQVTQMGQEVILRCVPISNHLYFYWYRQILGQKVEFLVSFYNNEISEKSEIFDDQFSVERPDGSNFTLKIRSTKLEDSAMYFCASSVGGTHEQFFGPGTRLTVL.

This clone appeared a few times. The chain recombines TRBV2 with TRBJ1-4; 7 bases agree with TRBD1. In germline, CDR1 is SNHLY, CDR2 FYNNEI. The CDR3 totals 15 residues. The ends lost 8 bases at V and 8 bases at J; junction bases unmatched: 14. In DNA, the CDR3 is TGTGCCAGCCTACCGACAGGGAACATGGGGGAAAAACTGTTTTTT. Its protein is CASLPTGNMGEKLFF.

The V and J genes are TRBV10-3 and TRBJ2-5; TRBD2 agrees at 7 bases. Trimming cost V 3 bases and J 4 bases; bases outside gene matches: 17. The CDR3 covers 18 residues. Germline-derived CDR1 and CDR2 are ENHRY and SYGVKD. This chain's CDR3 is CAISDPWGKGGGRETQYF. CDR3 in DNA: TGTGCCATCAGTGACCCCTGGGGAAAGGGCGGCGGGAGAGAGACCCAGTACTTC.

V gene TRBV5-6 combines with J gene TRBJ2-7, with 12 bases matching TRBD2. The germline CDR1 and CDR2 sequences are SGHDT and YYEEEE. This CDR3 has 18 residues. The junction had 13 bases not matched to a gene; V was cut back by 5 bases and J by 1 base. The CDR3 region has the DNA TGTGCCAGCAGTCGGTTCTCTAGCGGGAGGGCCGTATCCTACGAGCAGTACTTC. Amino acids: CASSRFSSGRAVSYEQYF.

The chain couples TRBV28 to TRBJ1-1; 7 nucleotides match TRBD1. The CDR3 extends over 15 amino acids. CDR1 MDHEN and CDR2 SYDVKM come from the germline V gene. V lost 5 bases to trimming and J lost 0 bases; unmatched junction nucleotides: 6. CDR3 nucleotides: TGTGCCAGCAGTACGAACAGGGGAATGAACACTGAAGCTTTCTTT. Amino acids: CASSTNRGMNTEAFF.

CDR3 nucleotide sequence: TGCGCCAGTAGATCGAACACTGAAGCTTTCTTT. Translating it yields CASRSNTEAFF. The V call is TRBV23-1, the J call TRBJ1-1; D is unclear. TRBV23-1 is an ORF, with its function uncertain. V shed 9 bases and J shed 1 base, with 6 bases lying between them. The CDR3 covers 11 residues.

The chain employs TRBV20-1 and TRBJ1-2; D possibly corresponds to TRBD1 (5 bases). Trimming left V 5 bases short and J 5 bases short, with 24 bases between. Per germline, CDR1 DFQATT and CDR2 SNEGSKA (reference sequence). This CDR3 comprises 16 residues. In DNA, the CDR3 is TGCAGTGCTCGTGAGCGGGGGTCCCTCCTGAGATATGGCTACACCTTC. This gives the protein CSARERGSLLRYGYTF.

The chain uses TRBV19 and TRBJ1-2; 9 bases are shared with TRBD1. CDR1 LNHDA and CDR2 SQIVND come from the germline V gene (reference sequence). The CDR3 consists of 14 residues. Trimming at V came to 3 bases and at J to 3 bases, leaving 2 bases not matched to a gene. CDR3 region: CASSIRDRDYGYTF. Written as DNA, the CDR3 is TGTGCCAGTAGTATCCGGGACAGGGACTATGGCTACACCTTC.

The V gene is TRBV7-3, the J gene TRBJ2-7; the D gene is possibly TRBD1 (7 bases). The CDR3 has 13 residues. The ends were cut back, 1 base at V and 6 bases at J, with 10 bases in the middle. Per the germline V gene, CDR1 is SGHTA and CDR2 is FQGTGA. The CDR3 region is CASSLNRGGEQYF. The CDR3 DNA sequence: TGTGCCAGCAGCTTAAACAGGGGAGGCGAGCAGTACTTC.

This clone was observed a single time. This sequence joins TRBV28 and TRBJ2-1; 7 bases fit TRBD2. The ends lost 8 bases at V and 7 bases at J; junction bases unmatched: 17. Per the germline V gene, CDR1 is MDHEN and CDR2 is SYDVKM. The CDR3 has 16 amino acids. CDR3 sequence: CASGPLGREINNEQFF. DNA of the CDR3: TGTGCCAGCGGCCCCTTAGGGCGGGAGATTAATAATGAGCAGTTCTTC.

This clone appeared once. CDR3 in amino acids: CASRMGLPGADTQYF. CDR3 nucleotides: TGTGCCAGCAGGATGGGACTACCCGGGGCAGATACGCAGTATTTT. The chain carries TRBV27 and TRBJ2-3, with 7 positions matching TRBD2. This CDR3 has 15 amino acids. The V gene's germline CDR1 is MNHEY and CDR2 SMNVEV (reference sequence). Trimming removed 6 bases from V and 4 bases from J; junction bases left unmatched: 10.